Included here is one T cell receptor beta chain sequence, with context. The antigen it binds to is not known. No base-level quality is on record; no much larger clone is a single base apart. This entry comes from a study of cytomegalovirus exposure and HLA in healthy donors (dated by TCRdb to the late 2010s). About the investigation overall: According to an earlier analysis of 587 of the donors, about 179 million T cells yielded 90 million to 140 million unique TCR beta sequences and 276 Gb of sequence data. An early release that covered 500 to 800 HLA-typed donors contained approximately 300 gigabases of sequencing data and tens of millions of unique TCR sequences. Among the roughly 400 genotyped donors, approximately 77% belonged to the genetic ancestry cluster associated with self-reported Caucasian donors. The study aimed to test whether signatures of past pathogen exposure could be identified by cataloging public T cell receptors. The study profiled the T cell repertoires of hundreds of subjects by immunosequencing and related them to cytomegalovirus serostatus. Along with the approximately 650-subject first cohort, a separate validation cohort of 120 different subjects was used. To predict cytomegalovirus infection status, the study combined high-throughput TCR immunosequencing, statistical association of individual TCRs with disease status, and machine learning. A later analysis re-analyzed previously published TCR beta repertoires from about 600 donors and added high-resolution HLA genotyping to study TCR occurrence patterns. The later analysis used no new phenotypic data to find candidate immune exposures, relying instead on TCR beta sequences and their occurrence across donors. An earlier analysis of about 620 of the donors applied high-throughput TCR beta sequencing to assess whether each TCR beta V gene segment acted as functional or pseudogenic. Donor age, sex, ethnicity and CMV serostatus were collected together with the repertoire data. A later genetic analysis used genome-wide SNP genotypes for about three fifths of the roughly 700 donors, treating that subset as a discovery cohort. All discovery cohort repertoires had been generated using a single sequencing platform. Class I and class II HLA loci were covered by the typing at four-digit resolution. The number of typed donors differed by locus: roughly 629-640 for A, B, C, DRB1 and DQB1; 522 for DQA1; around 580 for DPA1; and 450 to 480 for DPB1. Several DR-DQ haplotypes were handled as single units for association and clustering because linkage in the cohort was strong. Among some 400 genotyped donors of the cohort, an average of around 240,000 unique TCR beta nucleotide sequences were sequenced per donor, about a sixth of them non-productive. On the study overall, not on this receptor specifically: Because counts were too low, approximately 15 rarely observed V segments, including chromosome 9 orphons, were excluded from the earlier analysis of 587 of the donors. Broadly in line with IMGT annotations, most TCR beta V segments showed up in productive rearrangements about 87% or about 30% of the time in an earlier analysis of several hundred of the donors. The presence/absence analyses assumed that sequencing depth was roughly uniform across donors, and that assumption may not be true. A later analysis found that TCR association rates varied across HLA loci, with DRB1 alleles showing the most associated TCRs and HLA-C alleles the fewest. When HLA alleles, especially DR and DQ, strongly co-occurred, attributing TCR associations to individual alleles was difficult. Because the 87-base-pair reads could not distinguish some IMGT-functional V segments, including TRBV6-2 and TRBV6-3, those segments were excluded. The authors suggested that the approach could potentially be extended to other disease states and immunological phenotypes. Most TCR sequences were seen in very few donors, while some public TCRs were found in many individuals. A later analysis associated 16,951 TCR beta sequences with specific HLA alleles at a false discovery rate of 0.05. In both the original and validation cohorts, the classifier was reported to diagnose cytomegalovirus status with high specificity and sensitivity. Correlated functional status among segregating V segments might reflect linkage disequilibrium, but an unknown experimental factor could not be ruled out. The study gave a list of some 150 TCR beta chains associated with cytomegalovirus. Because HLA typing was unavailable for some donors at each locus, only the typed subset was used in association tests. According to a later analysis, parvovirus B19, influenza, CMV and Epstein-Barr virus appeared linked to several top co-occurrence clusters. In this cohort, only TCR beta chains were sequenced, and detectable features were limited by the absence of alpha or paired-chain data. In a later analysis, HLA-associated TCR beta chains showed more clonal expansion and lower generation probabilities than non-associated chains that were equally common. A further reported finding was that TCR beta sequences accurately predicted the HLA-A and HLA-B alleles for most subjects in the first cohort. In vitro tests confirmed that a few of the cytomegalovirus-associated TCR beta chains recognize cytomegalovirus antigens. A later genetic analysis associated a missense DCLRE1C variant with V-gene and J-gene trimming of TCR beta chains, and an independent cohort replicated the association. A later genetic analysis reported fewer N-insertions in productive TCRs among donors in an Asian-associated ancestry cluster than the roughly 720-donor mean. For the cohort, immune exposure information was limited to CMV serostatus. A later analysis found that most CMV-associated TCR beta chains appeared HLA-restricted, with HLA associations seemingly driven largely by CMV exposure. The sequencing pipeline was judged likely to have produced a cluster of highly shared sequence variants as a technical artifact.

The CDR3 starts with the cysteine, ends with the phenylalanine, and has 16 residues. Of all the DNA, just the CDR3 is kept, 48 bases in frame from base 1. Taken from the germline V gene, the CDR1 and CDR2 loops are MGHRA and YSYEKL. Library preparation employed the immunoSEQ multiplex PCR assay. For the multiplex PCR, a mixture combining 60 forward primers for TCR Vbeta segments and 13 reverse primers for TCR Jbeta segments was used. The CDR3 region of rearranged TCR beta genes was amplified from genomic DNA with a multiplex PCR assay. Amplified TCR beta libraries were sequenced as 87-base-pair reads on the Illumina HiSeq System. Per the source publication's procedure: Across the roughly 700 repertoires, a later analysis counted about 81 million unique TCR beta chains, 8.5 million to 12 million of which were shared by at least two donors. A nearest-neighbor algorithm error-corrected the raw reads and collapsed the reads into unique sequences, merging closely related sequences to remove PCR and sequencing errors. To assign V, D and J gene segments, CDR3 sequences were aligned to IMGT reference sequences. For a sequence to be retained, at least a six-nucleotide match to both a V gene segment and a J gene segment was required. A rearrangement counted as productive if the CDR3 had no stop codons and remained in frame with V and J, and every other rearrangement counted as non-productive. Following IMGT convention, CDR3 was defined as the stretch from the second conserved V-encoded cysteine up to the conserved J-encoded phenylalanine. Sequences without an unambiguous match to a single V gene segment were excluded from the earlier analysis of 450 to 750 of the donors. An earlier analysis of several hundred of the donors classified V segments as functional when productive rearrangements were above 56.7% and as segregating when the standard deviation between donors was above 5%. A statistical classification framework was built for diagnosing cytomegalovirus status from the catalog of TCR beta chain sequences. A later analysis assigned V and J genes by comparing TCR nucleotide sequences with IMGT/GENE-DB human TR gene sequences. A later analysis assigned CDR3 sequences and most-parsimonious VDJ recombination scenarios with the TCRdist pipeline. In a later analysis, each TCR beta chain was defined by its CDR3 amino acid sequence together with its V-gene family, and reads without a unique V-gene family were excluded. To address suspected cross-contamination and a sequencing artifact, a later analysis removed roughly 640 highly shared, low-generation-probability nucleotide sequences. In a later analysis, a clonal expansion index was calculated for each public chain from normalized within-repertoire ranks of inferred template counts. In a later analysis, generation probabilities were computed using a VDJ recombination model fitted to out-of-frame rearrangements, and the results were checked against IGoR. In a later analysis, TCR-TCR, TCR-HLA and TCR-CMV co-occurrence was scored with hypergeometric tests, and a repertoire-size bias correction was applied to TCR pairs. A later analysis estimated false discovery rates by permuting HLA or CMV assignments 20 times. In a later analysis, co-occurring TCRs were grouped with DBSCAN, and TCRdist sequence similarity was added when clustering was performed within HLA-allele-positive subsets. For co-occurrence clustering, repertoires with fewer than 30,000 or more than 120,000 public chains were excluded, along with about five repertoires with anomalous nucleotide sharing. Drawn from immuneACCESS, this table holds only the in-frame rearrangements with V and J called that TCRdb kept. Clones are partly lost; checked studies trace under half to an unresolved V gene and leave the rest unexplained. V and J calls and clone size come straight from that table; D and trimming were deduced from the DNA. For this sample the table gives 150,000 or so clones, of which more than 75% were detected only once. Approximately 1.6% of the sample belongs to the ten largest clones.

The cohort was made up of 666 healthy bone marrow donors. All cohort members were sampled while nominally healthy, although unrecorded immune exposures were likely present. The donor tested CMV seronegative, placing the donor among the 350 to 400 seronegative members of the cohort. Each donor provided a peripheral blood sample, and peripheral blood mononuclear cells were used for TCR beta sequencing. Genomic DNA extraction from the blood cell samples was performed with the Qiagen DNeasy Blood Extraction Kit. The TCR sequence derives from a female donor in good health and CMV-seronegative. The rearranged chain carries TRBV4-1 and TRBJ2-5; TRBD2 fits 9 bases in the junction. The DNA end lines up better with TRBJ2-7; the J call may be wrong. The sample taken for sequencing was PBMCs. The DNA reads as follows: TGCGCCAGCAGCCAAGATCGAAATAGCGGGAGTTACGAGCAGTACTTC. It translates as CASSQDRNSGSYEQYF.